This T cell receptor (beta chain) was sequenced during a study of cytomegalovirus exposure and HLA in healthy donors. Germline V gene lookup returns CDR1 ENHRY and CDR2 SYGVKD. V was shortened by 6 bases and J by 2 bases, with 14 bases between the two germline ends. This CDR3 is 15 amino acids long. The study ran its PCR with 60 Vbeta and 13 Jbeta primers. TCRdb's table, derived via immunoSEQ multiplex PCR, lists solely in-frame clones and lacks some. Altogether 100,000 to 150,000 clones are present, less than 90% being singletons, with the ten largest covering 0.24%. This receptor was obtained from a man aged 50 to 59 in good health and CMV-seronegative. Sequencing was done on a sample of PBMCs. V gene TRBV10-3 combines with J gene TRBJ1-3, with a possible D match to TRBD1 (6 bases). CDR3 DNA sequence: TGTGCCATCAGGGACTCCGGGACAACTGGAAACACCATATATTTT. This translates into CAIRDSGTTGNTIYF.